Presented here are 2 T cell receptor beta chains from one specimen sequenced in a study of technical replicates of blood from several donors. Generated by immunoSEQ multiplex PCR, the TCRdb table keeps only in-frame clones and is missing some. Seen here are approximately 58,000 clones, around 84% observed once, and the top ten hold over 5.5%. The specimen was PBMCs. These receptors were obtained from a human donor in good health. Some clones in this sample may be carry-over from other donors' samples.

The V gene is TRBV7-9, the J gene TRBJ1-2, with TRBD1 matching over 7 bases. V was pared by 5 bases and J by 3 bases, with 6 bases of the junction left unmatched. The CDR3 loop spans 14 amino acids. Looked up from germline, CDR1 is SEHNR and CDR2 is FQNEAQ (reference sequence). CDR3 sequence: CASSLGDRYYGYTF. The CDR3 DNA is TGTGCCAGCAGCCTAGGGGACAGATACTATGGCTACACCTTC.

The chain recombines TRBV19 with TRBJ2-3, with 10 positions matching TRBD2. The V segment lost 3 bases and the J segment 5 bases; nucleotides outside the gene matches: 17. Germline CDR1 and CDR2: LNHDA and SQIVND (reference sequence). This CDR3 region has 19 residues. CDR3 region: CASSMSRSGPSGRVDTQYF. In DNA form, the CDR3 reads TGTGCCAGTAGTATGTCCCGGTCGGGCCCTAGCGGGAGAGTAGATACGCAGTATTTT.